The rows below give T cell receptor beta chains drawn from one sample of a study of cytomegalovirus exposure and HLA in healthy donors. Libraries were prepared by immunoSEQ multiplex PCR; TCRdb keeps only in-frame clonotypes and omits some of them. The sample has approximately 170,000 clones; 60% to 80% are singletons. What was sequenced was PBMCs. The receptors shown here come from a woman aged 40 to 55 in good health and CMV-seropositive. CDR3s include the opening cysteine and the closing phenylalanine or tryptophan. Fields, in order: J gene, D gene, clone size, V gene, CDR3 protein, CDR3 DNA. The D gene is left open where the match is weak. The size of a clone is reported for some rows only, either as once, few or many, or as a class for expanded clones.

j_gene: TRBJ2-7
d_gene: TRBD2
abundance: once
v_gene: TRBV7-2
CDR3aa: CASSLTWAGVRSEQYF
CDR3nt: TGTGCCAGCAGCTTAACGTGGGCGGGGGTCCGGAGCGAGCAGTACTTC

j_gene: TRBJ1-2
d_gene: TRBD1
abundance: -
v_gene: TRBV27
CDR3aa: CASSSTDRRTNYGYTF
CDR3nt: TGTGCCAGCAGTTCCACGGACAGGCGAACTAACTATGGCTACACCTTC

j_gene: TRBJ1-2
d_gene: TRBD1
abundance: -
v_gene: TRBV27
CDR3aa: CASSGATGKSSGYTF
CDR3nt: TGTGCCAGCAGTGGAGCGACAGGGAAGAGTTCTGGCTACACCTTC

j_gene: TRBJ2-4
d_gene: TRBD2
abundance: -
v_gene: TRBV19
CDR3aa: CASSEGLAGIEAKNIQYF
CDR3nt: TGTGCCAGTAGTGAGGGACTAGCGGGGATAGAAGCCAAAAACATTCAGTACTTC

j_gene: TRBJ1-2
d_gene: TRBD1
abundance: -
v_gene: TRBV18
CDR3aa: CASSPRWDSALNYGYTF
CDR3nt: TGTGCCAGCTCACCTCGTTGGGACAGCGCCCTCAACTATGGCTACACCTTC

j_gene: TRBJ1-3
d_gene: TRBD1
abundance: -
v_gene: TRBV14
CDR3aa: CASSQFTGGRYTIYF
CDR3nt: TGTGCCAGCAGCCAATTCACAGGGGGTCGTTACACCATATATTTT

j_gene: TRBJ2-2
d_gene: TRBD2
abundance: -
v_gene: TRBV5-4
CDR3aa: CASSSGITNTGELFF
CDR3nt: TGTGCCAGCAGTAGCGGGATTACGAACACCGGGGAGCTGTTTTTT

j_gene: TRBJ2-1
d_gene: TRBD1
abundance: few
v_gene: TRBV19
CDR3aa: CASSRDRYNEQFF
CDR3nt: TGTGCCAGCAGCCGGGACAGATACAATGAGCAGTTCTTC

j_gene: TRBJ2-1
d_gene: TRBD1
abundance: -
v_gene: TRBV4-3
CDR3aa: CASSQAQGVEPYNEQFF
CDR3nt: TGCGCCAGCAGCCAGGCACAGGGGGTAGAACCCTACAATGAGCAGTTCTTC

j_gene: TRBJ2-1
d_gene: TRBD1
abundance: -
v_gene: TRBV2
CDR3aa: CASSWTGKNEQFF
CDR3nt: TGTGCCAGCAGTTGGACAGGGAAGAATGAGCAGTTCTTC

j_gene: TRBJ1-2
d_gene: TRBD1
abundance: -
v_gene: TRBV28
CDR3aa: CASTPGTGGFYGYTF
CDR3nt: TGTGCCAGCACCCCCGGGACAGGGGGTTTCTATGGCTACACCTTC

j_gene: TRBJ1-4
d_gene: TRBD1
abundance: -
v_gene: TRBV7-9
CDR3aa: CASSLGQGGEKLFF
CDR3nt: TGTGCCAGCAGCTTGGGACAGGGTGGTGAAAAACTGTTTTTT

j_gene: TRBJ2-3
d_gene: TRBD2
abundance: -
v_gene: TRBV23-1
CDR3aa: CAGARASGTTDTQYF
CDR3nt: TGCGCCGGAGCTCGGGCTAGCGGGACCACAGATACGCAGTATTTT

j_gene: TRBJ1-2
d_gene: -
abundance: -
v_gene: TRBV5-1
CDR3aa: CASSLTANYGYTF
CDR3nt: TGCGCCAGCAGCTTGACAGCTAACTATGGCTACACCTTC

j_gene: TRBJ2-7
d_gene: TRBD1
abundance: -
v_gene: TRBV5-6
CDR3aa: CASSLSPGTAYEQYF
CDR3nt: TGTGCCAGCAGCTTGTCCCCCGGGACAGCCTACGAGCAGTACTTC

j_gene: TRBJ2-3
d_gene: -
abundance: -
v_gene: TRBV19
CDR3aa: CASSMTGYGRAQYF
CDR3nt: TGTGCCAGTAGTATGACAGGGTACGGGAGAGCGCAGTATTTT

j_gene: TRBJ1-2
d_gene: -
abundance: -
v_gene: TRBV7-2
CDR3aa: CASSLGTVYGYTF
CDR3nt: TGTGCCAGCAGCTTAGGGACAGTCTATGGCTACACCTTC

j_gene: TRBJ2-1
d_gene: TRBD1
abundance: -
v_gene: TRBV7-2
CDR3aa: CASSLSKMRGLNEQFF
CDR3nt: TGTGCCAGCAGCTTGTCCAAGATGAGGGGGCTCAATGAGCAGTTCTTC

j_gene: TRBJ2-3
d_gene: -
abundance: -
v_gene: TRBV4-3
CDR3aa: CASSQGGPPDTQYF
CDR3nt: TGCGCCAGCAGCCAAGGCGGTCCCCCAGATACGCAGTATTTT

j_gene: TRBJ2-7
d_gene: TRBD2
abundance: -
v_gene: TRBV11-2
CDR3aa: CASSFQAGGPGDEQYF
CDR3nt: TGTGCCAGCAGCTTCCAAGCGGGGGGTCCCGGGGACGAGCAGTACTTC

j_gene: TRBJ2-3
d_gene: -
abundance: -
v_gene: TRBV2
CDR3aa: CASSEQGRTDTQYF
CDR3nt: TGTGCCAGCAGTGAACAGGGCCGCACAGATACGCAGTATTTT

j_gene: TRBJ1-4
d_gene: TRBD1
abundance: -
v_gene: TRBV28
CDR3aa: CASSVGGAGEKLFF
CDR3nt: TGTGCCAGCAGTGTAGGGGGCGCGGGTGAAAAACTGTTTTTT

j_gene: TRBJ1-2
d_gene: TRBD1
abundance: -
v_gene: TRBV5-4
CDR3aa: CASSETGGPNYGYTF
CDR3nt: TGTGCCAGCAGCGAAACAGGGGGCCCTAACTATGGCTACACCTTC

j_gene: TRBJ1-1
d_gene: -
abundance: -
v_gene: TRBV18
CDR3aa: CASSSDGGGTEAFF
CDR3nt: TGTGCCAGCTCATCTGACGGTGGGGGGACTGAAGCTTTCTTT

j_gene: TRBJ2-1
d_gene: TRBD2
abundance: -
v_gene: TRBV11-2
CDR3aa: CASSLLGGGADNEQFF
CDR3nt: TGTGCCAGCAGCCTGCTTGGCGGGGGGGCCGACAATGAGCAGTTCTTC

j_gene: TRBJ2-1
d_gene: TRBD2
abundance: once
v_gene: TRBV13
CDR3aa: CASSLLAGGPDEQFF
CDR3nt: TGTGCCAGCAGCTTACTAGCGGGAGGGCCGGATGAGCAGTTCTTC

j_gene: TRBJ2-5
d_gene: -
abundance: -
v_gene: TRBV19
CDR3aa: CASSIWQGQETQYF
CDR3nt: TGTGCCAGTAGTATCTGGCAGGGCCAAGAGACCCAGTACTTC

j_gene: TRBJ1-2
d_gene: TRBD1
abundance: -
v_gene: TRBV30
CDR3aa: CAWSGGTGAYGYTF
CDR3nt: TGTGCCTGGAGTGGGGGGACAGGGGCCTATGGCTACACCTTC

j_gene: TRBJ1-2
d_gene: -
abundance: -
v_gene: TRBV7-2
CDR3aa: CASSLATEGGYTF
CDR3nt: TGTGCCAGCAGCTTAGCAACCGAGGGTGGCTACACCTTC

j_gene: TRBJ1-2
d_gene: TRBD1
abundance: -
v_gene: TRBV7-9
CDR3aa: CASSLVTGGGYGYTF
CDR3nt: TGTGCCAGCAGCTTAGTAACAGGGGGCGGCTATGGCTACACCTTC

j_gene: TRBJ1-1
d_gene: TRBD1
abundance: -
v_gene: TRBV19
CDR3aa: CASTIIDRALTEAFF
CDR3nt: TGTGCCAGTACAATAATTGACAGGGCCCTCACTGAAGCTTTCTTT

j_gene: TRBJ2-1
d_gene: TRBD2
abundance: once
v_gene: TRBV5-4
CDR3aa: CASSFGLAGEGAYNEQFF
CDR3nt: TGTGCCAGCAGCTTCGGACTAGCGGGGGAAGGGGCCTACAATGAGCAGTTCTTC

j_gene: TRBJ2-2
d_gene: TRBD1
abundance: few
v_gene: TRBV5-1
CDR3aa: CASSSTGTLNTGELFF
CDR3nt: TGCGCCAGCAGCTCGACAGGGACGTTGAACACCGGGGAGCTGTTTTTT

j_gene: TRBJ1-3
d_gene: TRBD1
abundance: -
v_gene: TRBV27
CDR3aa: CASSQAGTANGNTIYF
CDR3nt: TGTGCCAGCAGTCAAGCCGGGACAGCGAACGGAAACACCATATATTTT

j_gene: TRBJ2-1
d_gene: TRBD1
abundance: -
v_gene: TRBV9
CDR3aa: CASSVDIGQVGHNEQFF
CDR3nt: TGTGCCAGCAGCGTAGACATTGGACAGGTGGGTCACAATGAGCAGTTCTTC

j_gene: TRBJ1-6
d_gene: -
abundance: -
v_gene: TRBV2
CDR3aa: CASVKSYNSPLHF
CDR3nt: TGTGCCAGCGTCAAATCCTATAATTCACCCCTCCACTTT

j_gene: TRBJ1-1
d_gene: TRBD1
abundance: few
v_gene: TRBV9
CDR3aa: CASSVVRQGGLGTEAFF
CDR3nt: TGTGCCAGCAGCGTAGTGAGACAGGGCGGTTTGGGCACTGAAGCTTTCTTT

j_gene: TRBJ2-1
d_gene: -
abundance: -
v_gene: TRBV19
CDR3aa: CASTPGDIRDEQFF
CDR3nt: TGTGCCAGTACCCCGGGGGATATAAGGGATGAGCAGTTCTTC

j_gene: TRBJ2-7
d_gene: -
abundance: -
v_gene: TRBV11-3
CDR3aa: CASSSTGLPYEQYF
CDR3nt: TGTGCCAGCAGCAGTACAGGGCTCCCCTACGAGCAGTACTTC

j_gene: TRBJ2-2
d_gene: TRBD2
abundance: -
v_gene: TRBV5-1
CDR3aa: CASSSDLAGGFPGELFF
CDR3nt: TGCGCCAGCAGCTCGGACCTAGCGGGAGGTTTCCCCGGGGAGCTGTTTTTT

j_gene: TRBJ1-1
d_gene: -
abundance: once
v_gene: TRBV6-5
CDR3aa: CASKGPGNTEAFF
CDR3nt: TGTGCCAGCAAGGGGCCCGGAAACACTGAAGCTTTCTTT

j_gene: TRBJ1-3
d_gene: TRBD1
abundance: once
v_gene: TRBV7-2
CDR3aa: CASSLETGNTIYF
CDR3nt: TGTGCCAGCAGCTTGGAGACAGGGAACACCATATATTTT

j_gene: TRBJ2-2
d_gene: -
abundance: few
v_gene: TRBV19
CDR3aa: CASSIVINTGELFF
CDR3nt: TGTGCCAGTAGTATAGTCATTAACACCGGGGAGCTGTTTTTT

j_gene: TRBJ2-3
d_gene: TRBD2
abundance: once
v_gene: TRBV11-2
CDR3aa: CASSLGTSGGAGTDTQYF
CDR3nt: TGTGCCAGCAGCCTGGGAACTAGCGGGGGGGCCGGAACAGATACGCAGTATTTT

j_gene: TRBJ2-5
d_gene: -
abundance: -
v_gene: TRBV11-3
CDR3aa: CASSLIPGPQETQYF
CDR3nt: TGTGCCAGCAGCTTGATCCCAGGGCCCCAAGAGACCCAGTACTTC

j_gene: TRBJ2-5
d_gene: TRBD2
abundance: -
v_gene: TRBV5-5
CDR3aa: CASSLASGETQYF
CDR3nt: TGTGCCAGCAGCTTAGCTAGCGGCGAGACCCAGTACTTC

j_gene: TRBJ1-4
d_gene: TRBD1
abundance: -
v_gene: TRBV30
CDR3aa: CAWSDQGGSNEKLFF
CDR3nt: TGTGCCTGGAGTGATCAGGGGGGATCAAATGAAAAACTGTTTTTT

j_gene: TRBJ2-1
d_gene: TRBD2
abundance: once
v_gene: TRBV5-1
CDR3aa: CASSLSGGAHEQFF
CDR3nt: TGCGCCAGCAGCCTTAGCGGGGGGGCGCATGAGCAGTTCTTC

j_gene: TRBJ1-2
d_gene: -
abundance: -
v_gene: TRBV2
CDR3aa: CASSETGRDGYTF
CDR3nt: TGTGCCAGCAGTGAAACAGGGAGGGATGGCTACACCTTC

j_gene: TRBJ2-1
d_gene: TRBD2
abundance: -
v_gene: TRBV28
CDR3aa: CASSPPLAGGLSEQFF
CDR3nt: TGTGCCAGCAGTCCTCCTCTAGCGGGGGGCCTAAGTGAGCAGTTCTTC

j_gene: TRBJ1-1
d_gene: -
abundance: once
v_gene: TRBV6-5
CDR3aa: CASSSNRDTEAFF
CDR3nt: TGTGCCAGCAGTTCTAACAGGGATACTGAAGCTTTCTTT

j_gene: TRBJ2-1
d_gene: -
abundance: few
v_gene: TRBV11-2
CDR3aa: CASSLEAEGTYNEQFF
CDR3nt: TGTGCCAGCAGCCTCGAGGCGGAGGGCACCTACAATGAGCAGTTCTTC